The TCR beta chain under discussion was sequenced for a study of control samples from healthy donors and cancer patients. V lost 6 bases, J lost 5 bases, and 8 bases lay in between. This CDR3 is 12 amino acids long. Profiled with immunoSEQ multiplex PCR; TCRdb holds only in-frame clones, not every one. The sample yields some 110,000 clones, approximately 92% seen once. The receptor was derived from a woman between 45 and 60 years old with colorectal cancer. The chain combines TRBV12-3 or TRBV12-4 with TRBJ2-1; D unclear. The sequenced sample consisted of PBMCs. CDR3 protein: CASSPPHNEQFF. The CDR3, as DNA: TGTGCCAGCAGCCCCCCCCACAATGAGCAGTTCTTC.